This T cell receptor (beta chain) emerged from a study of read filtering for tumor transcriptome and immune sequencing. Study in general: Mean patient age was approximately 66 years, range about 40 to 85; 17 male, roughly 14 female. Per sample, TCR-region reads ranged about 4.05 to 10.27 million by IR-seq, 85 to 1273 by RNA-seq.

Study observations and caveats: Correlation between methods rose after single-read clonotypes were removed.

The germline V and J ends were trimmed by 0 bases and 5 bases, with 12 bases remaining between them. The CDR3 is made up of 14 amino acids. Germline V gene lookup returns CDR1 SGHNT and CDR2 YYREEE (reference sequence). The table lists this clonotype with many counts. Its target is not known. From about 400 ng of RNA, a library with molecular barcoded alpha/delta and beta/gamma adaptors was made. TCRdb ran MiXCR on the reads and lists one entry per CDR3 protein. The sample gives 130,000 or so distinct CDR3 sequences, about 12% of which show up once; around 8.3% is in the top ten. Sequenced material: a population of CD138-negative cells sorted from bone marrow. V usage is TRBV5-4 and J usage is TRBJ2-7; D gene unclear. The receptor comes from a donor aged 40 or older with multiple myeloma. CDR3 region: CASSLEGLINEQYF. As DNA, the CDR3 is TGTGCCAGCAGCTTGGAGGGCCTGATAAACGAGCAGTACTTC. The full variable domain, its missing parts supplied by reference TRBV5-4 and TRBJ2-7, is ETGVTQSPTHLIKTRGQQVTLRCSSQSGHNTVSWYQQALGQGPQFIFQYYREEENGRGNFPPRFSGLQFPNYSSELNVNALELDDSALYLCASSLEGLINEQYFGPGTRLTVT.